Following are 17 T cell receptor beta chains from one sample sequenced in a study of blood T cell repertoires in COVID-19. Only in-frame clones appear in the TCRdb table, and some are missing; sequencing was by immunoSEQ multiplex PCR. This sample carries 150,000 to 190,000 clones, more than 85% of them seen once, and the ten largest clones take 2% to 3%. Sample: peripheral blood. The receptors were gathered from a woman aged 65 to 85 with acute or convalescent COVID-19.

This rearrangement joins TRBV6-1 to TRBJ2-3; TRBD2 matches 7 bases. Germline V lookup: CDR1 MNHNS, CDR2 SASEGT. V lost 0 bases to trimming and J lost 3 bases; unmatched junction nucleotides: 6. This CDR3 comprises 16 residues. CDR3 protein: CASSEAGRGGTDTQYF. CDR3 DNA: TGTGCCAGCAGTGAAGCGGGGCGCGGGGGAACAGATACGCAGTATTTT.

The V gene is TRBV19, the J gene TRBJ2-2; D is possibly TRBD2 (6 bases). Germline values: CDR1 LNHDA, CDR2 SQIVND (reference sequence). Trimming took 1 base from V and 4 from J, leaving 7 bases between them. This CDR3 comprises 14 residues. CDR3 in amino acids: CASSIGAGTGELFF. The DNA for the CDR3 is TGTGCCAGTAGTATAGGAGCGGGCACCGGGGAGCTGTTTTTT.

The rearrangement joins TRBV7-9 to TRBJ1-5; D might be TRBD1 (5 bases). CDR3 size: 14 residues. V was pared by 5 bases and J by 1 base, with 9 bases between. Germline loops: CDR1 SEHNR, CDR2 FQNEAQ (reference sequence). The CDR3 nucleotides read TGTGCCAGCAGCCTGACAGAGAGCAATCAGCCCCAGCATTTT. Its translation is CASSLTESNQPQHF. Together with reference TRBV7-9 and TRBJ1-5, the CDR3 gives the full variable domain: DTGVSQNPRHKITKRGQNVTFRCDPISEHNRLYWYRQTLGQGPEFLTYFQNEAQLEKSRLLSDRFSAERPKGSFSTLEIQRTEQGDSAMYLCASSLTESNQPQHFGDGTRLSIL.

The chain links TRBV28 to TRBJ2-3, with TRBD1 matching over 9 bases. The CDR3 contains 15 residues. Per the germline V gene, CDR1 is MDHEN and CDR2 is SYDVKM. The trim removed 5 bases at V and 0 bases at J, leaving 3 bases unmatched. DNA for the CDR3: TGTGCCAGCAGTCCGGGACAGGGTAGCACAGATACGCAGTATTTT. This translates into CASSPGQGSTDTQYF.

The V call is TRBV6-5, the J call TRBJ2-7; 11 bases line up with TRBD2. The CDR3 is 14 residues long. Germline V gene data show CDR1 as MNHEY and CDR2 as SVGAGI. J was trimmed by 5 bases and V by 7 bases; bases with no gene match: 7. CDR3 residues: CASTRTSGPNEQYF. CDR3 coding DNA: TGTGCCAGCACCCGGACTAGCGGGCCGAACGAGCAGTACTTC.

This clone was detected a few times. The V call is TRBV19, the J call TRBJ1-2; 7 nucleotides align to TRBD1. Germline V gene data show CDR1 as LNHDA and CDR2 as SQIVND (reference sequence). V lost 5 bases, J lost 2 bases, and 5 bases stayed unmatched. The CDR3 is 14 residues long. CDR3 sequence: CASSLKTGNYGYTF. Written as DNA, the CDR3 is TGTGCCAGTAGTCTGAAGACAGGGAACTATGGCTACACCTTC.

The V call is TRBV19, the J call TRBJ2-5; 8 nucleotides match TRBD1. V lost 3 bases and J lost 5; bases outside the gene matches: 8. Germline V CDR1 and CDR2: LNHDA, SQIVND (reference sequence). The CDR3 covers 15 residues. The CDR3 is CASSISGGAGETQYF. CDR3 bases: TGTGCCAGTAGTATTTCAGGGGGCGCAGGGGAGACCCAGTACTTC.

CDR3 protein: CASSPLGYGTVRETQYF. The DNA for the CDR3 is TGTGCCAGCTCACCACTTGGGTACGGGACAGTAAGAGAGACCCAGTACTTC. The chain joins TRBV18 to TRBJ2-5; TRBD1 matches at 7 bases. Looked up from germline, CDR1 is KGHSH and CDR2 is LQKENI. Germline trimming cut 1 base from V and 4 bases from J; bases unmatched to any gene: 12. The CDR3 has 17 amino acids.

The J gene is TRBJ1-4, the V gene TRBV7-9; 7 nucleotides agree with TRBD1. This CDR3 has 15 amino acids. Germline CDR1 and CDR2: SEHNR and FQNEAQ (reference sequence). Unmatched junction bases numbered 7, after V lost 5 bases and J lost 4 bases. The CDR3 loop is CASSRDREGNEKLFF. The CDR3 bases are TGTGCCAGCAGCCGAGACAGGGAAGGTAATGAAAAACTGTTTTTT.

This CDR3 reads CASSFRRQGEQYF. DNA for the CDR3: TGTGCCAGCAGCTTCCGAAGACAGGGCGAACAGTATTTT. The V and J genes are TRBV7-9 and TRBJ2-3, with 7 bases fitting TRBD1. Germline trimming cut 3 bases from V and 12 bases from J; bases unmatched to any gene: 9. This CDR3 has 13 residues. Germline V gene lookup returns CDR1 SEHNR and CDR2 FQNEAQ (reference sequence).

The J gene is TRBJ2-3, the V gene TRBV19; D is perhaps TRBD1 (6 bases). V was clipped by 5 bases and J by 5 bases, with 23 bases between them. CDR1 is LNHDA, CDR2 SQIVND, per germline (reference sequence). This CDR3 spans 17 amino acids. The CDR3 DNA is TGTGCCAGTAGTCCATTCCAGGGGCTCGAGAACGAAGATACGCAGTATTTT. It specifies CASSPFQGLENEDTQYF. Looking up the rest from reference TRBV19 and TRBJ2-3 gives the full variable domain: DGGITQSPKYLFRKEGQNVTLSCEQNLNHDAMYWYRQDPGQGLRLIYYSQIVNDFQKGDIAEGYSVSREKKESFPLTVTSAQKNPTAFYLCASSPFQGLENEDTQYFGPGTRLTVL.

This chain links TRBV5-1 with TRBJ2-2, with 8 bases fitting TRBD2. The V gene end was trimmed by 3 bases and the J gene end by 2 bases; junction bases not matched to a gene: 3. Germline V gives CDR1 SGHRS, CDR2 YFSETQ. This CDR3 has 15 amino acids. As DNA, the CDR3 is TGCGCCAGCAGCTGGACTAGCCTTAACACCGGGGAGCTGTTTTTT. Its protein is CASSWTSLNTGELFF.

This rearrangement joins TRBV4-3 to TRBJ2-3; D might be TRBD2 (6 bases). V was shortened by 4 bases and J by 2 bases, with 19 bases between the two germline ends. Germline CDR1 LGHNA, CDR2 YSLEER. The CDR3 is 17 amino acids. Here the CDR3 DNA reads TGCGCCAGCAGCCCCTCCGGGAGCACAAGAAACACAGATACGCAGTATTTT. Encoded protein: CASSPSGSTRNTDTQYF.

The chain recombines TRBV2 with TRBJ2-5; D might be TRBD2 (6 bases). The CDR3 runs 16 residues. From germline, CDR1 is SNHLY and CDR2 FYNNEI. The V and J ends lost 4 bases and 5 bases respectively, with 20 bases between them. As DNA, the CDR3 is TGTGCCAGCAGTGCCCCCCCGGGGGTTAAGCGCGAGACCCAGTACTTC. Its protein product is CASSAPPGVKRETQYF.

This chain joins TRBV19 and TRBJ1-5; D unclear. Per germline, CDR1 LNHDA and CDR2 SQIVND (reference sequence). Trimming removed 3 bases from V and 0 bases from J, with 21 bases in between. The CDR3 has 19 residues. The CDR3 spells CASSIKAGDRRYSNQPQHF. The DNA for the CDR3 is TGTGCCAGTAGTATTAAGGCCGGGGATCGTCGATATAGCAATCAGCCCCAGCATTTT.

This clone was observed once. The J gene is TRBJ1-4, the V gene TRBV2; D might be TRBD1 (6 bases). The germline V gene has CDR1 SNHLY and CDR2 FYNNEI. This CDR3 is built from 16 residues. Trimming removed 6 bases at V and 8 bases at J, with 22 bases between. The CDR3 sequence: CASSSQGIVSREKLFF. The CDR3 nucleotides are TGTGCCAGCAGCAGCCAGGGGATAGTCTCCCGCGAAAAACTGTTTTTT.

The chain's CDR3 is CATSSRDSAINYGYTF. CDR3 bases: TGTGCCACCAGCAGCCGTGACAGCGCTATTAACTATGGCTACACCTTC. This rearrangement joins TRBV15 to TRBJ1-2; TRBD1 might be the D (5 bases). Trimming pared 3 bases from V and 1 base from J, leaving 15 bases between. The CDR3 sequence is 16 residues long. Germline values: CDR1 LNHNV, CDR2 YYDKDF (reference sequence).